This T cell receptor (beta chain) is from a study of a mutant IDH1 vaccine in newly diagnosed glioma. As for the study in general: Commencement of vaccination occurred 4-6 weeks following radiotherapy alone, or concurrently with temozolomide cycles. The study, taken as a whole, reports: Vaccine-induced immune responses occurred in 93.3% of patients.

Stated time point: week 47, end of study. Each dose of the vaccine consisted of 300 ug of mutant IDH1 20-mer peptide, with topical imiquimod. Deletions cut 2 bases from V and 1 base from J, with 5 bases between. Germline CDR1 is SGHTA and CDR2 is FQGNSA. CDR3 length equals 14 residues. Here immunoSEQ multiplex PCR was the method, and the copy in TCRdb shows in-frame clones only, minus some. The sample holds roughly 32,000 clones, approximately 87% seen once. The sample holds one count of this clone. Its antigen is as yet unknown. The TCR comes from a woman under 40 with glioma. Here the sequenced sample was PBMCs, taken from a glioma patient whose treatment included an IDH1 peptide vaccine. V and J are TRBV7-2 and TRBJ2-2; the D gene is possibly TRBD1 (5 bases). CDR3 residues: CASSLQGNTGELFF. The CDR3 nucleotides are TGTGCCAGCAGCTTACAGGGGAACACCGGGGAGCTGTTTTTT. Variable domain in full (rest from reference TRBV7-2 and TRBJ2-2): GAGVSQSPSNKVTEKGKDVELRCDPISGHTALYWYRQSLGQGLEFLIYFQGNSAPDKSGLPSDRFSAERTGGSVSTLTIQRTQQEDSAVYLCASSLQGNTGELFFGEGSRLTVL.